The next 7 T cell receptor beta chains were all read from a single sample in a study of shared clonotypes between healthy human individuals. The protocol was immunoSEQ multiplex PCR, while the TCRdb copy is restricted to in-frame clones and leaves out a portion. The sample records approximately 2.5 million clones, approximately 94% being singletons. The sample consisted of naive CD4+ T cells from PBMCs. The sample's subset: CD45RA+ positively selected. The receptors stem from a man aged 18 to 35 in good health. Some clones in this sample may be carry-over from other donors' samples.

The chain has TRBV7-6 and TRBJ2-7; no reliable D call. Between the trimmed V and J ends, which lost 4 bases and 4 bases, there was a span of 11 bases. The CDR3 sequence is 13 residues long. Germline CDR1 reads SGHVS; CDR2 reads FNYEAQ. This chain's CDR3 is CASSSPTGYEQYF. CDR3 DNA sequence: TGTGCCAGCAGCTCCCCTACGGGTTACGAGCAGTACTTC. The full variable domain, completed using reference TRBV7-6 and TRBJ2-7, is GAGVSQSPRYKVTKRGQDVALRCDPISGHVSLYWYRQALGQGPEFLTYFNYEAQQDKSGLPNDRFSAERPEGSISTLTIQRTEQRDSAMYRCASSSPTGYEQYFGPGTRLTVT.

V usage is TRBV28 and J usage is TRBJ1-4, with D hard to call. The CDR3 has 14 amino acids. Germline lookup yields CDR1 MDHEN and CDR2 SYDVKM. Trimming took 2 bases from V and 5 from J, leaving 9 bases between them. Here the CDR3 reads CASSLVRINEKLFF. CDR3 nucleotides: TGTGCCAGCAGTTTAGTCAGGATAAATGAAAAACTGTTTTTT.

The chain links TRBV7-9 to TRBJ2-3; 7 bases are a match to TRBD1. The CDR3 length is 15 residues. Looked up from germline, CDR1 is SEHNR and CDR2 is FQNEAQ (reference sequence). The V and J ends lost 5 bases and 0 bases, in that order; junction bases with no gene match: 5. The CDR3 region has the DNA TGTGCCAGCAGCCAGACAGGGCCCAGCACAGATACGCAGTATTTT. Amino acid sequence: CASSQTGPSTDTQYF.

The V gene is TRBV28, the J gene TRBJ1-1, with a weak D call TRBD1 (5 bases). The germline V and J ends were trimmed by 7 bases and 2 bases, with 17 bases remaining between them. The length of the CDR3 is 15 residues. Germline assignment: CDR1 MDHEN and CDR2 SYDVKM. CDR3 nucleotide sequence: TGTGCCAGCACCCCTTCGCGACAGAGAAACACTGAAGCTTTCTTT. Translated, it gives CASTPSRQRNTEAFF.

This chain connects TRBV19 to TRBJ2-7; 7 nucleotides match TRBD2. The V gene end was trimmed by 6 bases and the J gene end by 2 bases; junction bases not matched to a gene: 7. This CDR3 has 14 amino acids. Per the germline V gene, CDR1 is LNHDA and CDR2 is SQIVND (reference sequence). Here the CDR3 DNA reads TGTGCCAGTAGGTCGAGGGAGGGGACCTACGAGCAGTACTTC. This encodes CASRSREGTYEQYF.

Note on this clone: In the same sample, other DNA sequences code for this CDR3. The rearrangement joins TRBV7-8 to TRBJ1-5; D gene unclear. Germline loops: CDR1 SGHVS, CDR2 FQNEAQ. The CDR3 is 13 amino acids. V was cut by 0 bases and J by 5 bases, with 5 bases left in between. In DNA form, the CDR3 reads TGTGCCAGCAGCTTAGCGGGTTATCAGCCCCAGCATTTT. Translating it yields CASSLAGYQPQHF.

J is TRBJ1-2 and V is TRBV5-5; TRBD1 matches at 7 bases. V shed 2 bases and J 6 bases; nucleotides not matched to a gene: 7. Germline loops: CDR1 SGHKS, CDR2 YYEKEE (reference sequence). The CDR3 has 14 residues. The CDR3 DNA reads as TGTGCCAGCAGCTTAAATTACGGGACAGATGGCTACACCTTC. The encoded protein is CASSLNYGTDGYTF.